This passage covers 30 T cell receptor beta chains from one sample sequenced in a study of T cell responses to AZD1222 COVID-19 vaccine. Clones were sequenced by immunoSEQ multiplex PCR, and TCRdb holds only the in-frame ones, with some missing. There are fewer than 200,000 clones in the sample; roughly 88% occur only once, and 11% lies in the top ten. This specimen was peripheral blood, taken 28 days after the second AZD1222 dose. Receptors were obtained from an adult who received the AZD1222 COVID-19 vaccine.

The chain couples TRBV7-9 to TRBJ2-3, with 12 nucleotides matching TRBD2. CDR1 SEHNR and CDR2 FQNEAQ come from the germline V gene (reference sequence). This CDR3 has 16 amino acids. The ends lost 4 bases at V and 2 bases at J; junction bases unmatched: 4. As DNA, the CDR3 is TGTGCCAGCAGCTCCGGACTAGCGGGGTACACAGATACGCAGTATTTT. Its translation: CASSSGLAGYTDTQYF.

This clone was counted a single time. The rearrangement links TRBV6-5 to TRBJ1-4; perhaps TRBD1 as D (5 bases). The germline V gene has CDR1 MNHEY and CDR2 SVGAGI. Trimming took 6 bases from V and 6 from J, leaving 14 bases between them. The CDR3 spans 14 residues. The CDR3 region has the DNA TGTGCCAGCAGCGGGGGATTGGAACATGAAAAACTGTTTTTT. Its translation is CASSGGLEHEKLFF.

This chain links TRBV3-1 (or the pseudogene TRBV3-2) with TRBJ2-7, with 12 bases identical to TRBD2. CDR1 and CDR2 from the germline V gene are LGHDT and YNNKEL (reference sequence). The CDR3 covers 18 residues. J lost 1 base, V lost 4 bases, and 11 bases had no gene match. Written as DNA, the CDR3 is TGTGCCAGCAGCCCCAGTCTAGCGGGGGGGCCTCCGTCCTACGAGCAGTACTTC. This encodes CASSPSLAGGPPSYEQYF.

V usage is TRBV7-8 and J usage is TRBJ1-3, with D unclear. CDR1 and CDR2 (germline): SGHVS, FQNEAQ. This CDR3 comprises 14 residues. V lost 5 bases and J lost 0, with 8 bases in between. CDR3 sequence (DNA): TGTGCCAGCAGCGGGGATGTCTCTGGAAACACCATATATTTT. This encodes CASSGDVSGNTIYF.

This clone was observed once. The V gene is TRBV21-1, the J gene TRBJ2-7; the D segment call TRBD2 is taken from the table without a DNA check. TRBV21-1 is a recognized pseudogene. There are 14 residues in the CDR3. The CDR3 spells CASSKIGGSYEQYF. The CDR3 DNA is TGTGCCAGCAGCAAAATCGGGGGGAGCTACGAGCAGTACTTC.

The chain couples TRBV29-1 to TRBJ1-1; D is unclear. The CDR3 extends over 12 amino acids. The V gene's germline CDR1 is SQVTM and CDR2 ANQGSEA. Trimming pared 3 bases from V and 1 base from J, leaving 6 bases between. The CDR3 spells CSVDRTNTEAFF. The CDR3 DNA reads TGCAGCGTTGACCGTACGAACACTGAAGCTTTCTTT.

CDR3 amino acids: CASSPGLAGTGELFF. CDR3 nucleotide sequence: TGTGCCAGCAGCCCGGGACTAGCGGGAACCGGGGAGCTGTTTTTT. The J gene is TRBJ2-2, the V gene TRBV6-2 or TRBV6-3; 13 bases map to TRBD2. This CDR3 spans 15 amino acids. With V trimmed by 6 bases and J by 5 bases, 3 bases remained unmatched. Germline V gives CDR1 MNHEY, CDR2 SVGEGT.

V and J are TRBV9 and TRBJ1-6, with 7 bases identical to TRBD1. Germline values: CDR1 SGDLS, CDR2 YYNGEE. The CDR3 totals 15 residues. J gave up 8 bases and V 0 bases, and 5 bases lay outside the gene matches. The CDR3 bases are TGTGCCAGCAGCGTAGGAGCAGGGGGGGATTCACCCCTCCACTTT. It is translated as CASSVGAGGDSPLHF.

The chain recombines TRBV7-3 with TRBJ1-1; D perhaps matches TRBD1 (5 bases). Trimming removed 1 base from V and 4 bases from J, with 13 bases in between. Germline values: CDR1 SGHTA, CDR2 FQGTGA. The length of the CDR3 is 15 residues. In DNA, the CDR3 is TGTGCCAGCAGCTTAAACGGGGGTTCGGGCACTGAAGCTTTCTTT. This gives the protein CASSLNGGSGTEAFF.

This chain uses TRBV7-3 with TRBJ2-1; TRBD2 matches at 7 bases. The CDR3 covers 16 residues. Germline loops: CDR1 SGHTA, CDR2 FQGTGA. V was clipped by 2 bases and J by 2 bases; unmatched bases: 6. The CDR3 DNA reads as TGTGCCAGCAGCTTATCCCCTAGCGGAACCTACAATGAGCAGTTCTTC. Residues: CASSLSPSGTYNEQFF.

The rearrangement uses TRBV27 and TRBJ1-3; unclear D gene. The CDR3 runs 15 residues. V was cut by 0 bases and J by 2 bases, with 8 bases left in between. Per the germline V gene, CDR1 is MNHEY and CDR2 is SMNVEV (reference sequence). This CDR3 reads CASSLSGGAGNTIYF. DNA for the CDR3: TGTGCCAGCAGTTTATCGGGAGGTGCTGGAAACACCATATATTTT.

The rearrangement links TRBV6-1 to TRBJ1-6; D is possibly TRBD1 (6 bases). Deletions cut 3 bases from V and 10 bases from J, with 19 bases between. Per germline, CDR1 MNHNS and CDR2 SASEGT. The CDR3 runs to 16 residues. CDR3 loop: CASSELAGVLGSPLHF. CDR3 sequence (DNA): TGTGCCAGCAGTGAGTTGGCAGGGGTACTTGGGTCACCCCTCCACTTT.

This clone appeared a single time. The V gene is TRBV7-2, the J gene TRBJ2-2, with 10 bases that match TRBD2. This CDR3 has 15 residues. The V segment lost 4 bases and the J segment 5 bases; nucleotides outside the gene matches: 4. The V gene's germline CDR1 is SGHTA and CDR2 FQGNSA. This chain's CDR3 is CASSSSGGGTGELFF. The CDR3 nucleotides are TGTGCCAGCAGCTCTAGCGGGGGAGGAACCGGGGAGCTGTTTTTT.

The chain is built from TRBV10-3 and TRBJ1-4, with TRBD1 identical over 7 bases. The CDR3 length is 12 residues. The V gene's germline CDR1 is ENHRY and CDR2 SYGVKD. V was clipped by 10 bases and J by 4 bases; unmatched bases: 3. CDR3 sequence reads: CATRDSNEKLFF. The DNA for the CDR3 is TGTGCCACCAGGGACAGTAATGAAAAACTGTTTTTT.

This clone was seen a single time. The genes are TRBV5-4 and TRBJ2-7; D is undetermined. Per germline, CDR1 SGHNT and CDR2 YYREEE (reference sequence). The CDR3 is 12 residues long. V lost 7 bases and J lost 5, with 13 bases in between. The CDR3 DNA reads TGTGCCAGCGAAAGGACGGGCGACGAGCAGTACTTC. It translates to CASERTGDEQYF. The full variable domain, completed using reference TRBV5-4 and TRBJ2-7, is ETGVTQSPTHLIKTRGQQVTLRCSSQSGHNTVSWYQQALGQGPQFIFQYYREEENGRGNFPPRFSGLQFPNYSSELNVNALELDDSALYLCASERTGDEQYFGPGTRLTVT.

This clone was picked up one time. CDR3 region: CASSTRQGAGEQYF. Here the CDR3 DNA reads TGTGCCAGCAGCACAAGACAGGGGGCCGGCGAGCAGTACTTC. This chain uses TRBV3-1 (or the pseudogene TRBV3-2) with TRBJ2-7; 10 bases line up with TRBD1. Germline V CDR1 and CDR2: LGHDT, YNNKEL (reference sequence). This CDR3 spans 14 amino acids. Losses at the gene ends were 5 bases for V and 6 bases for J; bases not matched to a gene: 7.

This chain links TRBV5-1 with TRBJ2-7; 9 positions agree with TRBD1. From germline, CDR1 is SGHRS and CDR2 YFSETQ. With V trimmed by 4 bases and J by 6 bases, 5 bases remained unmatched. The CDR3 has 13 amino acids. CDR3 nucleotides: TGCGCCAGCAGCCCGGGACAGGGTCGCGAGCAGTACTTC. The encoded protein is CASSPGQGREQYF.

This clone was counted a single time. Other DNA sequences from this sample encode an identical CDR3 as well. This chain links TRBV5-6 with TRBJ2-7; D is uncertain. This CDR3 is built from 14 residues. The V end was cut by 2 bases, the J end by 0 bases, with 9 bases between. The germline gives CDR1 SGHDT, CDR2 YYEEEE. CDR3 sequence (DNA): TGTGCCAGCAGCTTAGGATTGAGCTCCTACGAGCAGTACTTC. It is translated as CASSLGLSSYEQYF.

The genes are TRBV7-9 and TRBJ2-5, with D perhaps being TRBD1 or TRBD2 (5 bases each). This CDR3 has 17 residues. Germline loops: CDR1 SEHNR, CDR2 FQNEAQ (reference sequence). Deletions cut 1 base from V and 2 bases from J, with 17 bases between. CDR3 sequence: CASSLGHVGVWQETQYF. The DNA of the CDR3 is TGTGCCAGCAGCTTAGGTCATGTGGGGGTCTGGCAAGAGACCCAGTACTTC.

The chain has TRBV15 and TRBJ1-6; D perhaps matches TRBD1 (6 bases). Germline lookup yields CDR1 LNHNV and CDR2 YYDKDF (reference sequence). The CDR3 sequence is 16 residues long. The ends were cut back, 0 bases at V and 10 bases at J, with 16 bases in the middle. The CDR3 sequence is CATSRDSGSRGSPLHF. As DNA, the CDR3 is TGTGCCACCAGCAGAGATTCCGGGAGCAGGGGATCACCCCTCCACTTT.

This clone has more than one count but fewer than ten. The chain recombines TRBV14 with TRBJ2-7, with a tentative D call TRBD1 (5 bases). The CDR3 totals 13 residues. Trimming stripped 8 bases from V and 3 bases from J, with 14 bases between. Germline V gene lookup returns CDR1 SGHDN and CDR2 FVKESK. The CDR3 nucleotides read TGTGCCAGCGGAGCCCAGGGCGGCTACGAGCAGTACTTC. As protein: CASGAQGGYEQYF.

V gene TRBV5-1 combines with J gene TRBJ2-3, with a weak D call TRBD1 (6 bases). Between the trimmed V and J ends, which lost 2 bases and 9 bases, there was a span of 16 bases. Germline values: CDR1 SGHRS, CDR2 YFSETQ. The CDR3 has 14 amino acids. CDR3 region: CASSFSGDANTQYF. CDR3 DNA sequence: TGCGCCAGCAGCTTTTCAGGGGACGCTAACACGCAGTATTTT.

The rearrangement joins TRBV11-2 to TRBJ1-4; TRBD1 aligns across 7 bases. The length of the CDR3 is 16 residues. CDR1 and CDR2 (germline): SGHAT, FQNNGV. Trimming took 3 bases from V and 2 from J; bases not matched to a gene: 6. Written as DNA, the CDR3 is TGTGCCAGCAGCTTTTCCGCGGGACAGACTAATGAAAAACTGTTTTTT. This gives the protein CASSFSAGQTNEKLFF.

V usage is TRBV19 and J usage is TRBJ2-1, with D perhaps TRBD1 or TRBD2 (7 bases each). The length of the CDR3 is 16 residues. The V end was cut by 4 bases, the J end by 4 bases, with 17 bases between. CDR1 is LNHDA, CDR2 SQIVND, per germline (reference sequence). DNA for the CDR3: TGTGCCAGTAGTACTCCGGGCAGGGGGGGATACAATGAGCAGTTCTTC. It encodes CASSTPGRGGYNEQFF.

The genes are TRBV7-3 and TRBJ1-6, with 8 positions matching TRBD1. Unmatched junction bases numbered 1, after V lost 1 base and J lost 5 bases. This CDR3 has 15 residues. CDR1 and CDR2 from the germline V gene are SGHTA and FQGTGA. For the CDR3, the DNA is TGTGCCAGCAGCTTAATGGGACAGGATAATTCACCCCTCCACTTT. It yields the protein CASSLMGQDNSPLHF.

The chain recombines TRBV9 with TRBJ1-4; no clear D gene. The CDR3 totals 15 residues. Per the germline V gene, CDR1 is SGDLS and CDR2 is YYNGEE. Trimming took 1 base from V and 0 from J, leaving 7 bases between them. The CDR3 region has the DNA TGTGCCAGCAGCGTATCGGCAGCAACTAATGAAAAACTGTTTTTT. Translated, it gives CASSVSAATNEKLFF.

The chain carries TRBV27 and TRBJ2-1, with D maybe TRBD1 (5 bases). The CDR3 runs to 13 residues. The germline V gene encodes CDR1 MNHEY and CDR2 SMNVEV (reference sequence). Trimming stripped 3 bases from V and 8 bases from J, with 11 bases between. In nucleotides, the CDR3 is TGTGCCAGCAGTTTGGCAGGGATACATGAGCAGTTCTTC. Translating gives CASSLAGIHEQFF.

V gene TRBV2 combines with J gene TRBJ1-6; no clear D gene. Germline V gene sequence: CDR1 SNHLY, CDR2 FYNNEI. Deletions cut 0 bases from V and 8 bases from J, with 8 bases between. The CDR3 contains 14 residues. CDR3 bases: TGTGCCAGCAGTGAAGCAGGGAGAGATTCACCCCTCCACTTT. Protein sequence: CASSEAGRDSPLHF.

This clone was seen a handful of times. This chain connects TRBV19 to TRBJ2-1; 10 nucleotides align to TRBD2. The trim removed 4 bases at V and 6 bases at J, leaving 9 bases unmatched. This CDR3 has 16 residues. Germline loops: CDR1 LNHDA, CDR2 SQIVND (reference sequence). CDR3 residues: CASSSQASGGPNEQFF. CDR3 sequence (DNA): TGTGCCAGTAGTAGCCAGGCTAGCGGGGGTCCCAATGAGCAGTTCTTC.

The chain is built from TRBV10-3 and TRBJ1-4; D unresolved. Germline-derived CDR1 and CDR2 are ENHRY and SYGVKD. The CDR3 sequence is 12 residues long. The V end lost 6 bases, the J end lost 14 bases, and 16 bases lay between the germline ends. In nucleotides, the CDR3 is TGTGCCATCAGGAATTCCAGCGGGAGCCTGTTTTTT. Amino acids: CAIRNSSGSLFF.